This entry lists 4 T cell receptor beta chains sequenced from one sample in a study of spatial heterogeneity in lung cancer. One entry per CDR3 protein, called by TCRdb with MiXCR from the 5' RACE reads. The sample includes 7,500 to 9,000 distinct CDR3 sequences, around 7% of them seen just once. Sample time point: sample taken at primary tumor resection. Study results and limitations: Within tumors, counts of expanded alpha and beta TCRs tracked tumor mutation counts.

These receptors lack a known antigen. Source: lung tumor tissue, taken at surgery. The origin of the receptors is a male donor with early-stage non-small cell lung cancer.

The chain is built from TRBV2 and TRBJ2-3; D is unclear. The germline gives CDR1 SNHLY, CDR2 FYNNEI. V lost 6 bases to trimming and J lost 0 bases, with 10 bases between them. There are 14 residues in the CDR3. CDR3 loop: CASSTAHSTDTQYF. CDR3 coding DNA: TGTGCCAGCAGCACAGCTCATAGCACAGATACGCAGTATTTT.

This clonotype is deemed medium-sized. This rearrangement joins TRBV12-3 or TRBV12-4 to TRBJ2-1; D may match TRBD1 or TRBD2 (6 bases each). Deletions cut 5 bases from V and 5 bases from J, with 19 bases between. This CDR3 spans 16 amino acids. CDR3 bases: TGTGCCAGCAGTCCTCTGAGGGGGGCGCAAAACAATGAGCAGTTCTTC. Residues: CASSPLRGAQNNEQFF.

This clonotype is termed medium-sized (0.01 to 0.1%). This sequence joins TRBV28 and TRBJ2-3, with D tentatively TRBD2 (6 bases). The V end was cut by 10 bases, the J end by 2 bases, with 19 bases between. CDR1 and CDR2 from the germline V gene are MDHEN and SYDVKM. There are 15 residues in the CDR3. The CDR3 nucleotides are TGTGCCATCGGAATGGGGGGTCCCCACACAGATACGCAGTATTTT. This sequence encodes CAIGMGGPHTDTQYF.

This clonotype was recorded at least ten times. The chain joins TRBV9 to TRBJ2-7; 7 nucleotides align to TRBD1. Germline values: CDR1 SGDLS, CDR2 YYNGEE. The CDR3 runs to 15 residues. The J segment lost 0 bases and the V segment lost 0 bases, leaving 3 bases of the junction unmatched. The CDR3 coding sequence is TGTGCCAGCAGCGTAGGAGGGGGCGACTCCTACGAGCAGTACTTC. Amino acids: CASSVGGGDSYEQYF. Drawing the rest from reference TRBV9 and TRBJ2-7, the complete variable domain is DSGVTQTPKHLITATGQRVTLRCSPRSGDLSVYWYQQSLDQGLQFLIQYYNGEERAKGNILERFSAQQFPDLHSELNLSSLELGDSALYFCASSVGGGDSYEQYFGPGTRLTVT.